These 20 T cell receptor beta chains share one sample of origin, sequenced in a study of OX40 agonist ivuxolimab in advanced cancers. Using immunoSEQ multiplex PCR, the repertoire was profiled, and TCRdb retains in-frame clones only, with some absent. Of roughly 8,000 clones listed, 79% are singletons. The material was CD4+ or CD8+ T cells sorted from blood, obtained in a trial of the OX40 agonist ivuxolimab. Receptor source: an adult with an advanced solid tumor such as melanoma, head and neck, liver or kidney cancer.

The chain employs TRBV11-2 and TRBJ2-5, with TRBD2 matching over 13 bases. CDR3 size: 15 residues. V shed 5 bases and J 5 bases; nucleotides not matched to a gene: 5. Germline CDR1 is SGHAT and CDR2 is FQNNGV. Written as DNA, the CDR3 is TGTGCCAGCAGCGAAACTAGCGGGGGGGATGAGACCCAGTACTTC. Translation: CASSETSGGDETQYF.

V gene TRBV9 combines with J gene TRBJ2-5; 8 nucleotides agree with TRBD1. The CDR3 contains 14 residues. The germline V gene encodes CDR1 SGDLS and CDR2 YYNGEE. V shed 1 base, J shed 3 bases, and the junction held 2 bases outside the gene matches. The CDR3 is CASSVTGGKETQYF. The CDR3 DNA is TGTGCCAGCAGCGTAACAGGGGGGAAAGAGACCCAGTACTTC.

CDR3 in amino acids: CASRSSGNEAFF. For the CDR3, the DNA is TGTGCCAGCAGATCCTCAGGGAATGAAGCTTTCTTT. The genes are TRBV5-5 and TRBJ1-1; maybe TRBD1 (5 bases). V was pared by 5 bases and J by 7 bases, with 12 bases between. The germline V gene has CDR1 SGHKS and CDR2 YYEKEE (reference sequence). The CDR3 has 12 amino acids.

The chain couples TRBV15 to TRBJ2-5; 11 positions agree with TRBD2. Trimming removed 8 bases from V and 0 bases from J; junction bases left unmatched: 8. Germline values: CDR1 LNHNV, CDR2 YYDKDF (reference sequence). This CDR3 has 16 residues. In nucleotides, the CDR3 is TGTGCCACCCAGGACCCGGGACTAGCGGACCAAGAGACCCAGTACTTC. Protein product: CATQDPGLADQETQYF.

The CDR3 sequence: CASSAFPGGSQDTQYF. The CDR3 nucleotides are TGTGCCAGCAGCGCCTTTCCTGGGGGGAGTCAAGATACGCAGTATTTT. The chain carries TRBV9 and TRBJ2-3, with TRBD2 as a possible D gene (6 bases). Germline V lookup: CDR1 SGDLS, CDR2 YYNGEE. Trimming left V 3 bases short and J 5 bases short, with 19 bases between. The CDR3 has 16 residues.

In DNA form, the CDR3 reads TGTGCCATCACGCAGGGAAACTATGGCTACACCTTC. Its translation is CAITQGNYGYTF. The gene calls are TRBV10-3 and TRBJ1-2, with D perhaps matching TRBD1 (5 bases). Trimming left V 7 bases short and J 2 bases short, with 8 bases between. CDR1 and CDR2 (germline): ENHRY, SYGVKD. CDR3 length: 12 residues.

The chain carries TRBV28 and TRBJ1-3; 8 bases align to TRBD1. This CDR3 spans 16 amino acids. The junction had 10 bases not matched to a gene; V was cut back by 5 bases and J by 4 bases. The V gene's germline CDR1 is MDHEN and CDR2 SYDVKM. The CDR3: CASSGTGGKLGNTIYF. The CDR3 region has the DNA TGTGCCAGCAGTGGTACAGGGGGGAAGCTCGGAAACACCATATATTTT.

The chain couples TRBV28 to TRBJ1-2; D uncertain. Trimming pared 8 bases from V and 8 bases from J, leaving 21 bases between. The CDR3 length is 14 residues. Germline V gives CDR1 MDHEN, CDR2 SYDVKM. The CDR3 nucleotides read TGTGCCAGCGGCCGGGGAGGTGGGATAGGGGGCTACACCTTC. Translating gives CASGRGGGIGGYTF.

V is TRBV28 and J is TRBJ2-7; perhaps TRBD2 as D (6 bases). The germline V gene encodes CDR1 MDHEN and CDR2 SYDVKM. The length of the CDR3 is 12 residues. The V end lost 7 bases, the J end lost 8 bases, and 15 bases lay between the germline ends. DNA of the CDR3: TGTGCCAGCACTCCTCCCCGGGGGAAGCAGTACTTC. Protein product: CASTPPRGKQYF. Based on the CDR3 plus reference TRBV28 and TRBJ2-7, the full variable domain is DVKVTQSSRYLVKRTGEKVFLECVQDMDHENMFWYRQDPGLGLRLIYFSYDVKMKEKGDIPEGYSVSREKKERFSLILESASTNQTSMYLCASTPPRGKQYFGPGTRLTVT.

The V call is TRBV19, the J call TRBJ1-5; no firm D call. Germline-derived CDR1 and CDR2 are LNHDA and SQIVND (reference sequence). The CDR3 contains 13 residues. V lost 1 base, J lost 6 bases, and 7 bases lay in between. CDR3 in amino acids: CASSIGGSQPQHF. The DNA of the CDR3 is TGTGCCAGTAGTATAGGGGGTTCTCAGCCCCAGCATTTT. Complete variable domain (other parts from reference TRBV19 and TRBJ1-5): DGGITQSPKYLFRKEGQNVTLSCEQNLNHDAMYWYRQDPGQGLRLIYYSQIVNDFQKGDIAEGYSVSREKKESFPLTVTSAQKNPTAFYLCASSIGGSQPQHFGDGTRLSIL.

This chain joins TRBV30 and TRBJ1-2; D gene uncertain. V lost 4 bases and J lost 2, with 8 bases in between. Germline CDR1 GTSNPN, CDR2 SVGIG (reference sequence). The length of the CDR3 is 12 residues. The CDR3 DNA sequence: TGTGCCTGGACGGGCACAAACTATGGCTACACCTTC. Translated, it gives CAWTGTNYGYTF.

This clone was observed once. The CDR3 loop is CASSPSTIHEQYF. The CDR3 DNA follows: TGCGCCAGCAGCCCAAGTACGATCCACGAGCAGTACTTC. This sequence joins TRBV4-1 and TRBJ2-7; the D is unclear. Germline CDR1 reads MGHRA; CDR2 reads YSYEKL. V dropped 4 bases and J dropped 5 bases, with 12 bases sitting between them. The CDR3 totals 13 residues.

This chain joins TRBV7-9 and TRBJ2-7; TRBD1 agrees at 10 bases. This CDR3 region has 14 residues. Unmatched junction bases numbered 7, after V lost 4 bases and J lost 7 bases. Germline CDR1 and CDR2: SEHNR and FQNEAQ (reference sequence). CDR3: CASSSPTGGGEQYF. The DNA of the CDR3 is TGTGCCAGCAGCTCCCCGACAGGGGGCGGAGAGCAGTACTTC.

The V call is TRBV4-2, the J call TRBJ1-5; D is unresolved. V lost 4 bases, J lost 0 bases, and 10 bases lay in between. There are 15 residues in the CDR3. Germline assignment: CDR1 LGHNA and CDR2 YNFKEQ. Here the CDR3 DNA reads TGTGCCAGCAGCCGCACGGTGGATAGCAATCAGCCCCAGCATTTT. This codes for CASSRTVDSNQPQHF.

The chain joins TRBV9 to TRBJ2-1; a weak D match, TRBD2 (5 bases). Germline CDR1 reads SGDLS; CDR2 reads YYNGEE. The CDR3 extends over 14 amino acids. Trimming took 2 bases from V and 3 from J, leaving 9 bases between them. The CDR3 bases are TGTGCCAGCAGCGTGGACTCTAACTACAATGAGCAGTTCTTC. Its protein is CASSVDSNYNEQFF.

The chain joins TRBV30 to TRBJ2-5; D is possibly TRBD2 (6 bases). This CDR3 is 14 amino acids long. V was cut by 0 bases and J by 4 bases, with 12 bases left in between. Germline assignment: CDR1 GTSNPN and CDR2 SVGIG (reference sequence). The DNA for the CDR3 is TGTGCCTGGAGTGTAGGGCAGGGAGGAGAGACCCAGTACTTC. Protein sequence: CAWSVGQGGETQYF. Combining the CDR3 with reference TRBV30 and TRBJ2-5 gives the whole variable domain SQTIHQWPATLVQPVGSPLSLECTVEGTSNPNLYWYRQAAGRGLQLLFYSVGIGQISSEVPQNLSASRPQDRQFILSSKKLLLSDSGFYLCAWSVGQGGETQYFGPGTRLLVL.

The V gene is TRBV7-8, the J gene TRBJ1-4; 10 positions match TRBD1. The V gene end was trimmed by 5 bases and the J gene end by 6 bases; junction bases not matched to a gene: 9. Germline-derived CDR1 and CDR2 are SGHVS and FQNEAQ. The CDR3 contains 16 residues. The CDR3 DNA follows: TGTGCCAGCAGCCCCCCTTTCGGACAGGGGGATGAAAAACTGTTTTTT. Its translation: CASSPPFGQGDEKLFF.

V usage is TRBV7-8 and J usage is TRBJ1-1, with unresolved D. V dropped 0 bases and J dropped 5 bases, with 10 bases sitting between them. Germline CDR1 reads SGHVS; CDR2 reads FQNEAQ. The CDR3 is 14 residues long. CDR3 region: CASSLAREGTEAFF. The CDR3 DNA reads TGTGCCAGCAGCTTAGCGCGGGAGGGAACTGAAGCTTTCTTT.

The CDR3 DNA follows: TGTGCCAGCAGCGCGGGACAGGGAGGCTACGAGCAGTACTTC. Translating gives CASSAGQGGYEQYF. The V gene is TRBV9, the J gene TRBJ2-7; 9 bases fit TRBD1. The CDR3 extends over 14 amino acids. The germline CDR1 and CDR2 sequences are SGDLS and YYNGEE. V lost 3 bases and J lost 3; bases outside the gene matches: 4.

CDR3 loop: CASSQESSYNSPLHF. The CDR3 region has the DNA TGCGCCAGCAGCCAAGAGAGCTCCTATAATTCACCCCTCCACTTT. The chain links TRBV4-1 to TRBJ1-6, with D uncertain. V lost 0 bases and J lost 0, with 3 bases in between. The CDR3 runs to 15 residues. Germline CDR1 and CDR2: MGHRA and YSYEKL.